This TCR beta chain was obtained from a study of T cells in Graves' hyperthyroidism and ophthalmopathy. Ophthalmopathy cases scored 3 or more on the Clinical Activity Score and 4 or more on NOSPECS grade, with duration below 3 months. Using RNA transcripts as the source, TCR beta CDR3 regions were amplified. HTBI primers were employed in a first-round RT-PCR of the TCR CDR3. TCRdb recomputed calls from the multiplex PCR reads with MiXCR, one row per CDR3 protein. The table shows hundreds of thousands of distinct CDR3 sequences, with roughly 15% occurring only once. The V end was cut by 3 bases, the J end by 2 bases, with 9 bases between. The CDR3 has 14 amino acids. This clonotype appeared many times.

This TCR came from a woman between 50 and 59 years old with Graves' ophthalmopathy. The chain has TRBV12-3 or TRBV12-4 and TRBJ2-3; TRBD1 might be the D (5 bases). Sequencing was carried out using blood. CDR3 region: CASSLGRFTDTQYF. CDR3 DNA sequence: TGTGCCAGCAGTTTGGGGCGGTTCACAGATACGCAGTATTTT.